These 5 T cell receptor beta chains originate from one sample sequenced in a study of cytomegalovirus exposure and HLA in healthy donors. PCR amplification relied on 60 Vbeta primers (plus 13 Jbeta primers). Data came from immunoSEQ multiplex PCR; TCRdb stores just in-frame clones and leaves some out. The table lists approximately 39,000 clones, over 60% of them singletons, with just over 6.5% in the top ten. The sample taken for sequencing was PBMCs. The receptors derive from a man aged 25-40 years in good health and CMV-seronegative.

The chain carries TRBV7-2 and TRBJ2-5; 9 bases align to TRBD1. There are 16 residues in the CDR3. The V segment lost 6 bases and the J segment 5 bases; nucleotides outside the gene matches: 13. Germline CDR1 reads SGHTA; CDR2 reads FQGNSA. The CDR3 reads CASSPRDRASGETQYF. CDR3 nucleotide sequence: TGTGCCAGCAGTCCCCGGGACAGGGCGTCCGGGGAGACCCAGTACTTC.

The genes are TRBV13 and TRBJ2-7; TRBD2 matches at 14 bases. J gave up 2 bases and V 5 bases, and 11 bases lay outside the gene matches. The CDR3 runs to 18 residues. Germline CDR1 is PRHDT and CDR2 is FYEKMQ (reference sequence). CDR3 sequence (DNA): TGTGCCAGCAGCCTAACGACTAGCGGGAGGGCCGGAACCTACGAGCAGTACTTC. Translated: CASSLTTSGRAGTYEQYF.

This chain connects TRBV4-1 to TRBJ1-2; D not resolved. From germline, CDR1 is MGHRA and CDR2 YSYEKL. V was pared by 1 base and J by 5 bases, with 8 bases between. The CDR3 sequence is 13 residues long. The CDR3 DNA follows: TGCGCCAGCAGCCAAGGGCAGAAATATGGCTACACCTTC. It yields the protein CASSQGQKYGYTF.

The V gene is TRBV4-1, the J gene TRBJ1-5; the match to TRBD1 covers 10 bases. The CDR3 covers 14 residues. V was clipped by 3 bases and J by 6 bases; unmatched bases: 2. Germline CDR1 reads MGHRA; CDR2 reads YSYEKL. CDR3 bases: TGCGCCAGCAGCCAGGACAGGGGGAGTCAGCCCCAGCATTTT. Translating gives CASSQDRGSQPQHF.

The chain is built from TRBV5-1 and TRBJ1-6; D remains unclear. The CDR3 runs 16 residues. Trimming stripped 4 bases from V and 2 bases from J, with 13 bases between. Germline V gene data show CDR1 as SGHRS and CDR2 as YFSETQ. The CDR3 protein is CASSDKRRTYNSPLHF. DNA for the CDR3: TGCGCCAGCAGCGACAAAAGGAGGACCTATAATTCACCCCTCCACTTT.